This T cell receptor (beta chain) derives from a study of blood T cell repertoires in COVID-19. Germline V gene data show CDR1 as LNHDA and CDR2 as SQIVND (reference sequence). The CDR3 loop spans 12 amino acids. The V end was cut by 8 bases, the J end by 8 bases, with 15 bases between. The repertoire was sequenced with immunoSEQ multiplex PCR; TCRdb's copy has only in-frame clones and lacks some. The table has more than 300,000 clones, about 84% seen once. The V call is TRBV19, the J call TRBJ1-2; maybe TRBD1 (6 bases). The sequenced sample consisted of peripheral blood. The clonotype was recovered from a woman aged 45-60 years with acute or convalescent COVID-19. The CDR3 loop is CASSDWDNGYTF. CDR3 nucleotide sequence: TGTGCCAGTTCTGATTGGGACAACGGCTACACCTTC.